This T cell receptor (beta chain) originates from a study of CD8+ T cells in alopecia areata. Looking at the study overall: For the treated group, dosing was oral tofacitinib at 5 to 10 mg twice daily. Overall study findings and caveats: Scalp samples also yield sequences from resident alphabeta T cells of normal skin. Normal scalp showed lower clonality than lesional scalp, especially alopecia totalis/universalis.

Extracted from the samples, RNA was reverse transcribed into cDNA to serve as the sequencing template. Profiling relied on immunoSEQ multiplex PCR, and the TCRdb table lists in-frame clones only, not all of them. The data contain about 70,000 clones, 45% to 55% of them singletons. Details on this clone: Antigen specificity is unknown.

The material was CD8+ T cells sorted from blood, obtained at week 0. The TCR was taken from a human donor with alopecia areata.

The chain's CDR3 is CASSFGLVNEQYF. CDR3 in DNA: TGTGCCAGCAGCTTCGGACTAGTCAACGAGCAGTACTTC. The gene calls are TRBV7-2 and TRBJ2-7, with 7 positions matching TRBD2. J lost 5 bases, V lost 3 bases, and 4 bases had no gene match. There are 13 residues in the CDR3. CDR1 and CDR2 from the germline V gene are SGHTA and FQGNSA.